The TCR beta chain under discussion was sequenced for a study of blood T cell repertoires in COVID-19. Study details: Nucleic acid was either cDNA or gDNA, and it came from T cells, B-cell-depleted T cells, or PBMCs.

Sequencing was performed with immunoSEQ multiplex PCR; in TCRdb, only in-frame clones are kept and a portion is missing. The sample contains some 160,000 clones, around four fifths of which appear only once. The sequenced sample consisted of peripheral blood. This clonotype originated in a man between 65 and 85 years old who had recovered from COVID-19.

In DNA form, the CDR3 reads TGTGCCAGCAGCCCCCCTCTGAGACAAATCTCTCGGACTGAAGCTTTCTTT. Its translation: CASSPPLRQISRTEAFF. The chain links TRBV7-2 to TRBJ1-1; D uncertain. The ends were cut back, 5 bases at V and 5 bases at J, with 24 bases in the middle. The germline V gene has CDR1 SGHTA and CDR2 FQGNSA. This CDR3 has 17 amino acids.